This entry concerns a single TCR beta chain. The V segment lost 7 bases and the J segment 0 bases; nucleotides outside the gene matches: 10. Per germline, CDR1 LNHDA and CDR2 SQIVND (reference sequence). The CDR3 length is 18 residues. The data were taken from a study of blood T cell repertoires in COVID-19. Assay used: immunoSEQ multiplex PCR; TCRdb lists only in-frame clones, some missing. Here the sample spans 250,000 to 300,000 clones, around 88% being singletons. The chain has TRBV19 and TRBJ2-6, with 9 bases aligning to TRBD1. Sequenced sample: peripheral blood. This clonotype was obtained from a woman in her twenties or thirties who had recovered from COVID-19. The CDR3 spells CASTRKTGGNSGANVLTF. The DNA for the CDR3 is TGTGCCAGTACACGGAAGACAGGGGGGAACTCTGGGGCCAACGTCCTGACTTTC.